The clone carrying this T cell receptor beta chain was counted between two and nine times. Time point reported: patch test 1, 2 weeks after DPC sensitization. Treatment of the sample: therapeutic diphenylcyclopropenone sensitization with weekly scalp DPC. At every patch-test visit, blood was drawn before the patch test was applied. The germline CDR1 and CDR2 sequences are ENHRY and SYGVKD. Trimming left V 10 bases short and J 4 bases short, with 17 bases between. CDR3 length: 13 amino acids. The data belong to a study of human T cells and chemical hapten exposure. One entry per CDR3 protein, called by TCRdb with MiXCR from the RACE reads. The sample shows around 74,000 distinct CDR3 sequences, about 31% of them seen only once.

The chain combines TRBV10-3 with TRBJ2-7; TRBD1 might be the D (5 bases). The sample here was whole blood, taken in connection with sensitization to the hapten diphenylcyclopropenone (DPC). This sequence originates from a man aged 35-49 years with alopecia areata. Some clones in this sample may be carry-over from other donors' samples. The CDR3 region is CATFEGAAYEQYF. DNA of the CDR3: TGTGCCACCTTTGAAGGGGCGGCTTACGAGCAGTACTTC.